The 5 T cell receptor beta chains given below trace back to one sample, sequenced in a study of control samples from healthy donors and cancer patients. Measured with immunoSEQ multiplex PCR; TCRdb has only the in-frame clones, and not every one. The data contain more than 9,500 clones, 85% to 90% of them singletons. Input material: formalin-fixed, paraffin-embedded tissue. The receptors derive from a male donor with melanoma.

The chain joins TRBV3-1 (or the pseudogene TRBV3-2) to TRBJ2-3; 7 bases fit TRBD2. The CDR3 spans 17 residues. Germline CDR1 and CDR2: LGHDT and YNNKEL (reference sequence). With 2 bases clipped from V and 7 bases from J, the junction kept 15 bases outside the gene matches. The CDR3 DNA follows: TGTGCCAGCAGCCAATCCCCAGGACTAGGGAGAAAAAATACGCAGTATTTT. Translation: CASSQSPGLGRKNTQYF.

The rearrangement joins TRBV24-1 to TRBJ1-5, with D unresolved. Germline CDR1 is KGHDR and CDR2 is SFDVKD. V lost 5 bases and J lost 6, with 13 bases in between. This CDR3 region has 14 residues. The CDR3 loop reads CATSADSRTQPQHF. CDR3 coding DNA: TGTGCCACCAGTGCTGATAGCAGGACTCAGCCCCAGCATTTT.

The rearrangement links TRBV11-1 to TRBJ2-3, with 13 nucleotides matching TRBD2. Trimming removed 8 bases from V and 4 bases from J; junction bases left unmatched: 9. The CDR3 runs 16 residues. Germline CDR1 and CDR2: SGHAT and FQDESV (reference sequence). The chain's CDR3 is CASGLTSGRKADTQYF. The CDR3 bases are TGTGCCAGCGGGCTGACTAGCGGGAGGAAGGCAGATACGCAGTATTTT. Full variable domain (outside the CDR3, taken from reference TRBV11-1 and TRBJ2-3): EAEVAQSPRYKITEKSQAVAFWCDPISGHATLYWYRQILGQGPELLVQFQDESVVDDSQLPKDRFSAERLKGVDSTLKIQPAELGDSAMYLCASGLTSGRKADTQYFGPGTRLTVL.

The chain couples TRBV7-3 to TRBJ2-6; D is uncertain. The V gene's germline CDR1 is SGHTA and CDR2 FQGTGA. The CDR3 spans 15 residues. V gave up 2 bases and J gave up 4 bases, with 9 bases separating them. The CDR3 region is CASSLGLGGANVLTF. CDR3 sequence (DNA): TGTGCCAGCAGCTTAGGGCTCGGAGGGGCCAACGTCCTGACTTTC.

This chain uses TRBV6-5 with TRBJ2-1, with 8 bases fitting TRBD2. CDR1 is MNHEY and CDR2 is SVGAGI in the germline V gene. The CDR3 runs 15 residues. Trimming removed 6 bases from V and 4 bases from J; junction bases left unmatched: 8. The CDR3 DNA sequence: TGTGCCAGCAGCCTCACTAGCGGCCCATACAATGAGCAGTTCTTC. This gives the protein CASSLTSGPYNEQFF.